The following is a TCR beta chain sequence with its context. Its antigen is currently unknown. This entry comes from a study of human T cells and chemical hapten exposure. Study at large: Small pooled library volume differences chiefly drove per-sample TCR yield variation.

Per germline, CDR1 MNHNY and CDR2 SVGAGI (reference sequence). CDR3 length: 14 amino acids. The V end was cut by 2 bases, the J end by 5 bases, with 11 bases between. Under the authors' procedure: Counting gave a median of 95,638 TCRs per sample, with values ranging from about 23,224 to 700,000. TCRdb re-derived calls from the RACE reads in MiXCR, one entry per CDR3 protein. These V and J calls are TCRdb output, not the study's own analysis. The sample yields 100,000 to 150,000 distinct CDR3 sequences, roughly 9.5% seen once. Sample time point: healthy volunteer bleed at 2 weeks. The authors' total RNA extraction used unfractionated whole blood. General study findings and limits: DPC sensitization produced no change in TCRs with frequency above 1 in 1000.

V is TRBV6-6 and J is TRBJ2-3, with D unresolved. The receptor comes from a male donor in good health. Some clones in this sample may be carry-over from other donors' samples. The sequenced sample consisted of whole blood. CDR3 loop: CASSYRTTQDTQYF. The CDR3 DNA sequence: TGTGCCAGCAGTTACCGGACGACTCAAGATACGCAGTATTTT.